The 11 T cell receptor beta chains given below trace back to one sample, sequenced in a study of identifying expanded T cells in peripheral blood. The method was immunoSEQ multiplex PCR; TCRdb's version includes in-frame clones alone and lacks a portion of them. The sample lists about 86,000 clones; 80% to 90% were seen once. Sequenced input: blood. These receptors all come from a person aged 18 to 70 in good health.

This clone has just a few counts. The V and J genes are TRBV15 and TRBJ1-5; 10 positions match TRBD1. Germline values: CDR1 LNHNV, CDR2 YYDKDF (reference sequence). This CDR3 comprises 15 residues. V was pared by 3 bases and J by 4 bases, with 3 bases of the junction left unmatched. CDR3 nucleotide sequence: TGTGCCACCAGCAGGGGGACAGGGGAAAATCAGCCCCAGCATTTT. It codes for CATSRGTGENQPQHF.

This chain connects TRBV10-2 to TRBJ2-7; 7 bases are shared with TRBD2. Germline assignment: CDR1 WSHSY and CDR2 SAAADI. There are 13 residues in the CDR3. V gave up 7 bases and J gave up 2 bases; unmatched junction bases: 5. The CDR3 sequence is CASMGGTTYEQYF. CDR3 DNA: TGCGCCAGCATGGGGGGGACCACCTACGAGCAGTACTTC.

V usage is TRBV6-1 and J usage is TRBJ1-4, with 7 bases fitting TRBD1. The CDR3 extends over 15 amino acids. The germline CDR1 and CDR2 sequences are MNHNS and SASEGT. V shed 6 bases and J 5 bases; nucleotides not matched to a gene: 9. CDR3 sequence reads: CASSAGTAGNEKLFF. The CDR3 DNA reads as TGTGCCAGCAGCGCAGGGACAGCCGGGAATGAAAAACTGTTTTTT.

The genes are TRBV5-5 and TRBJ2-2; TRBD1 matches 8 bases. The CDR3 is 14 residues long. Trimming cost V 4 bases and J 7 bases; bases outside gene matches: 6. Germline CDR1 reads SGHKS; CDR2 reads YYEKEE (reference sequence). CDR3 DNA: TGTGCCAGCAGCGGCAGGGGGCAGGTCGGGGAGCTGTTTTTT. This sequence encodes CASSGRGQVGELFF.

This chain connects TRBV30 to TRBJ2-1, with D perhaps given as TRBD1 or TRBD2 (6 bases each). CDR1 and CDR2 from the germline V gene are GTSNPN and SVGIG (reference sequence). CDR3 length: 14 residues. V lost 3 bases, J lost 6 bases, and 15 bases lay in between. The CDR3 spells CAWRVPGALNEQFF. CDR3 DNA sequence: TGTGCCTGGAGGGTCCCGGGGGCGCTCAATGAGCAGTTCTTC.

CDR3: CASGTDMNTEAFF. In DNA form, the CDR3 reads TGTGCCAGCGGGACAGACATGAACACTGAAGCTTTCTTT. J is TRBJ1-1 and V is TRBV6-4; 7 nucleotides line up with TRBD1. CDR1 is MRHNA, CDR2 SNTAGT, per germline. This CDR3 contains 13 residues. V lost 8 bases, J lost 0 bases, and 3 bases stayed unmatched.

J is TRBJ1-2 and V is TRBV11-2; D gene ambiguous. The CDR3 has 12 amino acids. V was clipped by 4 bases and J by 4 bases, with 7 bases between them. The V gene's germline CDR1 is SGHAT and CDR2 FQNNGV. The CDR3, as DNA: TGTGCCAGCAGCTCCTACAGCTATGGCTACACCTTC. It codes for CASSSYSYGYTF.

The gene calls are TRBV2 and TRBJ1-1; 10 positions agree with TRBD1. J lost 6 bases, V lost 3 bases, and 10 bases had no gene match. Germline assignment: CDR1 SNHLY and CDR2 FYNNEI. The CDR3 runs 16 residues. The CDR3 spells CASSETDRGKFSEAFF. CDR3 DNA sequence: TGTGCCAGCAGTGAGACGGACAGGGGGAAATTTTCTGAAGCTTTCTTT.

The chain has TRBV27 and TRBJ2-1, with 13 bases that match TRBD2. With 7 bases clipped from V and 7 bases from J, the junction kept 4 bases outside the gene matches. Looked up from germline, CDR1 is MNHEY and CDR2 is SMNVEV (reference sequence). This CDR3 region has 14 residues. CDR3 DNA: TGTGCCAGCAATGGACTAGCGGGGGTAAATGAGCAGTTCTTC. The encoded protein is CASNGLAGVNEQFF.

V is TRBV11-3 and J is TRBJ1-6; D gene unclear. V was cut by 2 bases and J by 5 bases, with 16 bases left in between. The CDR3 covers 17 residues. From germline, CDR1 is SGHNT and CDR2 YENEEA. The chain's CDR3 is CASSLNVVRTNNSPLHF. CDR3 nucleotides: TGTGCCAGCAGCTTAAATGTTGTCAGGACTAATAATTCACCCCTCCACTTT.

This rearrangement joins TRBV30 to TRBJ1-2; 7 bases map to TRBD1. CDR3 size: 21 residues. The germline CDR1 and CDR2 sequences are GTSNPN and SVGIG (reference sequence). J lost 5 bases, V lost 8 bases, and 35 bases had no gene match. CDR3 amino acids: CAGDTLPGAGGTLTQRYGYTF. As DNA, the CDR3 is TGTGCCGGGGATACATTGCCCGGGGCAGGGGGTACCCTGACCCAAAGATATGGCTACACCTTC.